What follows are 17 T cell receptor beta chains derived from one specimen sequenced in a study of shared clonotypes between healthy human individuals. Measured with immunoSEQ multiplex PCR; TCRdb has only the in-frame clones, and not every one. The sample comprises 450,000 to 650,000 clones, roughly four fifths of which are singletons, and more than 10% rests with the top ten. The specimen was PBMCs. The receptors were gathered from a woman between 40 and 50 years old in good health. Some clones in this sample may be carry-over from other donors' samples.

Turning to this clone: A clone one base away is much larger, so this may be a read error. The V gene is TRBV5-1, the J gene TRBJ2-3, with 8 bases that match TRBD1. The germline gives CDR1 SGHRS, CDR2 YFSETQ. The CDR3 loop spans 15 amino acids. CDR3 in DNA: TGCGCCAGCAGTCTAGGTGTTAGGGGGACAGGTACGCAGTATTTT. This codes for CASSLGVRGTGTQYF.

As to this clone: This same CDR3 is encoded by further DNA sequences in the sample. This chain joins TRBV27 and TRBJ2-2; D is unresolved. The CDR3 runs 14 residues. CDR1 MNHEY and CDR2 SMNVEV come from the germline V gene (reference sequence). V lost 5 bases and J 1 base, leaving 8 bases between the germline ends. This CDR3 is CASSRTENTGELFF. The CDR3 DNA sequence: TGTGCCAGCAGTCGGACCGAGAACACCGGGGAGCTGTTTTTT.

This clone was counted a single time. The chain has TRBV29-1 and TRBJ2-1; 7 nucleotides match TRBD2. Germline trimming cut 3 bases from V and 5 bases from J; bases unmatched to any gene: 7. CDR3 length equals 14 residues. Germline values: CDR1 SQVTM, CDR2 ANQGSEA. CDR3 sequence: CSVDKGGTNNEQFF. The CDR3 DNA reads TGCAGCGTTGATAAAGGCGGGACTAACAATGAGCAGTTCTTC.

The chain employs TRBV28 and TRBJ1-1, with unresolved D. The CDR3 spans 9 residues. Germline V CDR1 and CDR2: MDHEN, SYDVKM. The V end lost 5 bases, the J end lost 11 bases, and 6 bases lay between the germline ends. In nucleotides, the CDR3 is TGTGCCAGCAGTCCCTCGGCTTTCTTT. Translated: CASSPSAFF.

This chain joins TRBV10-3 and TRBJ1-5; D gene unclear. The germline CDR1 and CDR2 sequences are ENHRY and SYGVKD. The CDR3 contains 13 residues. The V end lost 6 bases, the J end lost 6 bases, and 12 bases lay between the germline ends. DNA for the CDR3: TGTGCCATCAGCGCTAGGTGGAGTCAGCCCCAGCATTTT. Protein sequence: CAISARWSQPQHF.

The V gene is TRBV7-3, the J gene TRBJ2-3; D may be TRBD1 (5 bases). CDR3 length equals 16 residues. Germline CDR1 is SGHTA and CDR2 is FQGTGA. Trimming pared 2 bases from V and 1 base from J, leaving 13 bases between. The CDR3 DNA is TGTGCCAGCAGCTTATTAAGGGGAAGTGGCACAGATACGCAGTATTTT. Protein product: CASSLLRGSGTDTQYF.

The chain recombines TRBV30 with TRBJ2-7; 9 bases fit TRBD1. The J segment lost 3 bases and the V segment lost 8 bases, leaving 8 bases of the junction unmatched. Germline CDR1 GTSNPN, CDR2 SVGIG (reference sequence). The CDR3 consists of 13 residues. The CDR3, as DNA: TGTGCCGGATCACGGGACAGGGTCTACGAGCAGTACTTC. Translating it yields CAGSRDRVYEQYF.

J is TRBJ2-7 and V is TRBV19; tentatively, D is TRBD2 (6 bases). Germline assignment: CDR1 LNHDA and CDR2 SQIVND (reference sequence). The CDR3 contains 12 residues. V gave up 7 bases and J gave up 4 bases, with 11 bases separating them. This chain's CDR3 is CASMGTGYEQYF. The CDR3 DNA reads TGTGCCAGTATGGGGACTGGTTACGAGCAGTACTTC.

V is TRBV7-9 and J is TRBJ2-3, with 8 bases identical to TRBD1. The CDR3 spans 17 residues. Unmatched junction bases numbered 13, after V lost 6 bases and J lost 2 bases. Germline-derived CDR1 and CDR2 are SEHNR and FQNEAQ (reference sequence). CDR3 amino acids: CASSSTTGARPTDTQYF. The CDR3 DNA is TGTGCCAGCAGTTCGACGACAGGGGCGCGCCCCACAGATACGCAGTATTTT.

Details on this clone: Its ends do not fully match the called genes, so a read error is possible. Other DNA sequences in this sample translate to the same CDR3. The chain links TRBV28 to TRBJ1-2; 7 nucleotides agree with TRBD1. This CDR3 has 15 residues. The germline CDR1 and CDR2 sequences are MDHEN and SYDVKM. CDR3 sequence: CASRRGTVANYGYTF. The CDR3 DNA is TGCGCCAGCAGGCGGGGGACAGTCGCTAACTATGGCTACACCTTC.

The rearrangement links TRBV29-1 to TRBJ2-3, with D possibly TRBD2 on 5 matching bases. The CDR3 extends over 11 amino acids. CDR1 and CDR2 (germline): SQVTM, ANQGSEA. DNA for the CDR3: TGCACCACCCGGGGAGCAGATACGCAGTATTTT. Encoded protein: CTTRGADTQYF.

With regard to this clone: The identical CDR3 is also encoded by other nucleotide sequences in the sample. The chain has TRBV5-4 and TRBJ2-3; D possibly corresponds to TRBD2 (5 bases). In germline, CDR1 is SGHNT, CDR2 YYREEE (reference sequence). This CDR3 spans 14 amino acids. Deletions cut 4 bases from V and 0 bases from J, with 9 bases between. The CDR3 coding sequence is TGTGCCAGCAGCCTGGACTCGAGCACAGATACGCAGTATTTT. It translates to CASSLDSSTDTQYF.

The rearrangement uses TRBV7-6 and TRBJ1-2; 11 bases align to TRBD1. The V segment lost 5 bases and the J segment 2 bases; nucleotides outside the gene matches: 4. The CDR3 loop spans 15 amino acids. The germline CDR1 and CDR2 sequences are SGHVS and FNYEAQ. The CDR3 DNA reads TGTGCCAGCAGCCCCCGGACAGGGGGCAACTATGGCTACACCTTC. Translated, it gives CASSPRTGGNYGYTF. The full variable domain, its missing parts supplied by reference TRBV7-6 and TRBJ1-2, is GAGVSQSPRYKVTKRGQDVALRCDPISGHVSLYWYRQALGQGPEFLTYFNYEAQQDKSGLPNDRFSAERPEGSISTLTIQRTEQRDSAMYRCASSPRTGGNYGYTFGSGTRLTVV.

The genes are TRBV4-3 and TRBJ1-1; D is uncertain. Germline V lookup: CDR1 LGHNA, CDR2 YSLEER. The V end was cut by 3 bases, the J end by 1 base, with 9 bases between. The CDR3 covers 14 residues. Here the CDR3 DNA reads TGCGCCAGCAGCCATGGTAGGAGGAACACTGAAGCTTTCTTT. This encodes CASSHGRRNTEAFF.

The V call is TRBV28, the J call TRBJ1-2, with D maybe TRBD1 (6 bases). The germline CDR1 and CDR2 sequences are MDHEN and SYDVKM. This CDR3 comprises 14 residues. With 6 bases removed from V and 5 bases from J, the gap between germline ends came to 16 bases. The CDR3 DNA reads TGTGCCAGCAGCACGGGGGCAGATTCTTATGGCTACACCTTC. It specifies CASSTGADSYGYTF.

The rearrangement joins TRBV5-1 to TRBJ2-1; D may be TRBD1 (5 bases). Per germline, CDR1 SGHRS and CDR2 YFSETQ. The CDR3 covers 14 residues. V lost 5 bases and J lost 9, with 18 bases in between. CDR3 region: CASSSQGEMGEQFF. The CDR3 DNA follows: TGCGCCAGCAGTTCGCAGGGCGAGATGGGTGAGCAGTTCTTC. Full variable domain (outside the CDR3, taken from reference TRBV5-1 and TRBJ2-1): KAGVTQTPRYLIKTRGQQVTLSCSPISGHRSVSWYQQTPGQGLQFLFEYFSETQRNKGNFPGRFSGRQFSNSRSEMNVSTLELGDSALYLCASSSQGEMGEQFFGPGTRLTVL.

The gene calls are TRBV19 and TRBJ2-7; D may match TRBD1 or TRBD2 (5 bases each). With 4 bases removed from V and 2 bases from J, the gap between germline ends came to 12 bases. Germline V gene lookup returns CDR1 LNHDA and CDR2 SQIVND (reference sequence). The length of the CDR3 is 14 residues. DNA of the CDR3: TGTGCCAGTAGTAACCGGGACGGGGCCTACGAGCAGTACTTC. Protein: CASSNRDGAYEQYF.